The text below deals with one T cell receptor beta chain. Its antigen is still unknown. Base qualities are not at hand, and no much larger clone is one base apart. These data come from a study of control samples from healthy donors and cancer patients (dated by TCRdb to the early 2020s). The CDR3 spans 13 residues, from the cysteine through the phenylalanine. Of all the DNA, just the CDR3 is kept, 39 bases in frame from base 1. CDR1 and CDR2 are read off the germline V gene as SGHRS and YFSETQ. Trimmed from V: 0 bases; trimmed from J: 10 bases; junction bases lacking a gene match: 1. Library method: the immunoSEQ multiplex PCR assay. TCRdb holds this immuneACCESS table with in-frame rearrangements only. Some clones are missing; in checked studies, unresolved V genes explain under half, and the rest has no known cause. The sample table records about 180,000 clones; approximately 92% of these occur just once. The top ten hold roughly 1.3% of the sample.

The receptor was derived from a man aged 25 to 40 in good health. Sequenced input: blood. This receptor chain uses TRBV5-1 and TRBJ2-3, with TRBD2 identical over 11 junction bases. The CDR3 loop reads CASSLGLAGPQYF. The nucleotides read TGCGCCAGCAGCTTGGGACTAGCGGGACCGCAGTATTTT.